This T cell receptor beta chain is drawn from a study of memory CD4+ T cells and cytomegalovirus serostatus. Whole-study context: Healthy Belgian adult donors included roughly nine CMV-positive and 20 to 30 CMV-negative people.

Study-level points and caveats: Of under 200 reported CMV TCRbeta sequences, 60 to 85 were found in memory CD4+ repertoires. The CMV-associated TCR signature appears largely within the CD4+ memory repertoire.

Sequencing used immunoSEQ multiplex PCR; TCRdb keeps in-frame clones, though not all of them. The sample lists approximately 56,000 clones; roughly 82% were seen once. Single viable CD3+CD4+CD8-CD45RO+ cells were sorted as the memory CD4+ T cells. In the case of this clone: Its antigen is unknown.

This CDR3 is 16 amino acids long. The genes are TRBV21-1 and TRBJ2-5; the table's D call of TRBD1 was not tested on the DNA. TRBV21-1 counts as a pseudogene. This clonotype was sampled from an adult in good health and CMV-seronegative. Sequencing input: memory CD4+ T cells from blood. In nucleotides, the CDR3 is TGTGCCAGCAGCAAAGTGCTCAGGGACATCCAAGAGACCCAGTACTTC. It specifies CASSKVLRDIQETQYF.